This TCR beta chain was sequenced during a study of monozygotic twins with inflammatory bowel disease (dated by TCRdb to about 2019). In terms of the full investigation: The complete study included roughly 30 monozygotic twin pairs: 19 IBD-discordant Danish pairs and nine German pairs, of which four were IBD-concordant and five were IBD-discordant. The search for disease-associated traits relied mainly on comparing IBD patients with their genetically identical healthy co-twins within discordant pairs. Each individual had, on average, about 151 000 unique TCRalpha sequences and 181 000 unique TCRbeta sequences available for analysis. Study-level results and caveats: Different T cell subtypes could not be distinguished in the analysis. Repertoire similarity did not differ between concordant and discordant twins, which could be due to limited statistical power. Differing immunosuppressive treatments among patients may have added background noise and inter-individual variability to the repertoires. IBD patients had lower TCRbeta repertoire diversity, measured by the inverse Simpson index, than their healthy co-twins. The results gave no support for a single strong signal or clonotype linked to IBD. Fewer clonotypes were shared with other individuals by IBD patients than by healthy twins, most markedly in patients showing signs of disease activity.

From each donor, a roughly 2.5 ml peripheral blood sample was collected into PAXgene tubes and stored at -80 degrees C. Without T cell sorting, total RNA was isolated from whole blood using the PAXgene blood miRNA kit on an automated QIAcube. Peripheral blood from monozygotic twin pairs concordant or discordant for inflammatory bowel disease was subjected to deep TCRalpha and TCRbeta repertoire profiling with unique molecular barcoding. For every twin pair, smoking habits were documented, and each individual was categorised as a current, former or never smoker. Library preparation was by 5' RACE. The input for every TCR library was roughly 3.5 ug of total RNA. For each sample, cDNA was synthesized in eight separate reactions using SMARTScribe reverse transcriptase. During cDNA synthesis, template switching was used to introduce unique molecular identifiers that contained a 6-nucleotide sample barcode. TCRalpha and TCRbeta cDNA was amplified by two nested PCRs of 16 and 9 cycles, with bead purification after each PCR. Before amplification, the cDNA was treated with uracil DNA-glycosylase and purified using the QIAquick PCR purification kit. The second PCR added Illumina TruSeq-compatible adapters along with sample-specific barcodes. Library quality and concentration were checked on TapeStation and Qubit, and libraries were pooled at roughly 5.1 ng each. Sequencing of the pooled libraries was done on an Illumina HiSeq2500 single-index Rapid Run using custom sequencing primers and 2 x 100 bp reads. In the paper's pipeline: UMI-based consensus assembly with MiGEC version 1.2.6 was used to correct PCR and sequencing errors. MiXCR version 2.1.1 was used for V(D)J alignment, clonotype assembly and CDR3 extraction. To normalise gene usage, clonotype sharing and MAIT/NKT TCR abundance, the analysis used the top 1000, 10 000 and 20 000 clonotypes per sample. Diversity was computed as the inverse Simpson index with the vegan R package after downsampling to 27 000 UMIs. Paired Mann-Whitney U tests were applied to discordant twin pairs, with Benjamini-Hochberg correction for multiple testing. TCRdb reprocessed the reads and provides one entry for every CDR3 protein sequence; no DNA is given. It is TCRdb's table, rather than the study itself, that gives the V and J calls and clone size. The sample has approximately 400,000 distinct CDR3 sequences on record. Clones ranked in the top ten supply about 2.6% of the sample.

With respect to this clonotype: Its antigen is unknown.

Its CDR3 holds 15 amino acids, cysteine through phenylalanine. The coding DNA is unavailable. The germline V gene specifies LGHNA as CDR1 and YNFKEQ as CDR2. Recombination joined TRBV4-2 with TRBJ2-5; TCRdb names TRBD2, which stays unverified in the absence of DNA. Material: blood. The TCR originated in a human donor with ulcerative colitis or Crohn's disease, or a healthy co-twin of an affected twin (not recorded which). The CDR3 protein is CASSQAGTSKETQYF.